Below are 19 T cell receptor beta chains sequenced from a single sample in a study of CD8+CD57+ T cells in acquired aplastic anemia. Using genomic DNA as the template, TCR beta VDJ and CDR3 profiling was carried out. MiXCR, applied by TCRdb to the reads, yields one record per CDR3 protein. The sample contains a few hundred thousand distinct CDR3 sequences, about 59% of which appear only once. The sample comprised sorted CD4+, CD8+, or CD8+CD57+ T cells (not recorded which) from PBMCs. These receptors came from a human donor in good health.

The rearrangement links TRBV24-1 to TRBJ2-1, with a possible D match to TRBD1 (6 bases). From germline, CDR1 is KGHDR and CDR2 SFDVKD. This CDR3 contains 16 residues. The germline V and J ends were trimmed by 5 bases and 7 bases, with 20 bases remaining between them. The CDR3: CATSGPGWGRGNEQFF. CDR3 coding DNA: TGTGCCACCAGTGGCCCCGGGTGGGGGCGCGGTAATGAGCAGTTCTTC.

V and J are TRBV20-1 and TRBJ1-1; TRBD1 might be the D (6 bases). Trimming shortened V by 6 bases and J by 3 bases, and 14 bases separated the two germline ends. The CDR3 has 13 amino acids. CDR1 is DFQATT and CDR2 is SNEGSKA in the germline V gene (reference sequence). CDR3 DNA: TGCAGTGCCCCTGGGGGGGGGCACACTGAAGCTTTCTTT. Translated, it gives CSAPGGGHTEAFF.

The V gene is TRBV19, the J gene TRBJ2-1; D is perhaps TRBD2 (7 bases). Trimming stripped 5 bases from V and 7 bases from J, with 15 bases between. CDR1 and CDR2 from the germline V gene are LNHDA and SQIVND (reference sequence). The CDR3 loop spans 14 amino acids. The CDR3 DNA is TGTGCCAGTAGTCGGGGGGCCCTTACAAATGAGCAGTTCTTC. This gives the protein CASSRGALTNEQFF.

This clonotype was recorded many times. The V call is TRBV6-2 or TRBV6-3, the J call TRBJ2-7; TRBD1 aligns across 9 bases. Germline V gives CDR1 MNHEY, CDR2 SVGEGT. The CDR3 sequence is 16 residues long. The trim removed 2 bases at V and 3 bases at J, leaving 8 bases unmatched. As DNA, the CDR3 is TGTGCCAGCAGTTACCCGGGACAGGGTTTTCACTACGAGCAGTACTTC. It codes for CASSYPGQGFHYEQYF.

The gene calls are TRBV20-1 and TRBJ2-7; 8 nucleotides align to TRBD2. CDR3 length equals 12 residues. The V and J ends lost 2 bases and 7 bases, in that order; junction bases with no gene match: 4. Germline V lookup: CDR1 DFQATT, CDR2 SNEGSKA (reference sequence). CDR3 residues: CSARLAGGEQYF. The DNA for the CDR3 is TGCAGTGCTAGACTAGCGGGTGGGGAGCAGTACTTC.

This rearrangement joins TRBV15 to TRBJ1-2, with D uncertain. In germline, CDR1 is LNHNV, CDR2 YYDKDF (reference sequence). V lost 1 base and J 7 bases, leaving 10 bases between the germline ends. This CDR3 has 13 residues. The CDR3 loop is CATSRVGVAGYTF. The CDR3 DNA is TGTGCCACCAGCAGAGTTGGGGTGGCTGGCTACACCTTC.

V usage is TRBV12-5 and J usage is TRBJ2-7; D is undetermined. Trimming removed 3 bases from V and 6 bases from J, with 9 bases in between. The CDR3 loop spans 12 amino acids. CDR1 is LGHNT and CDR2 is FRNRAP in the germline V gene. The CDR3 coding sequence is TGTGCTAGTGGTTTAGATGGGGTCGAGCAGTACTTC. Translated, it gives CASGLDGVEQYF. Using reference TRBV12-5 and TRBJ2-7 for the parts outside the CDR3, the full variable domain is DARVTQTPRHKVTEMGQEVTMRCQPILGHNTVFWYRQTMMQGLELLAYFRNRAPLDDSGMPKDRFSAEMPDATLATLKIQPSEPRDSAVYFCASGLDGVEQYFGPGTRLTVT.

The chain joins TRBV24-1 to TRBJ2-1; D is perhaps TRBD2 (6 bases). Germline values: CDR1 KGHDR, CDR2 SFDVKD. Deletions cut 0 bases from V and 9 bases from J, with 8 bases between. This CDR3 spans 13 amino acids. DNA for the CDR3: TGTGCCACCAGTGATTTGGGGCGGGGTGAGCAGTTCTTC. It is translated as CATSDLGRGEQFF.

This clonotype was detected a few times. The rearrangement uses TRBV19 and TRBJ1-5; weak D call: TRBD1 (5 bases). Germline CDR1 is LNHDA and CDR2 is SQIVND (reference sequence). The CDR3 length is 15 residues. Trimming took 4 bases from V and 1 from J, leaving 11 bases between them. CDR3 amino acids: CASSTTRDSNQPQHF. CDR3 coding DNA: TGTGCCAGTAGTACTACTAGGGACAGCAATCAGCCCCAGCATTTT.

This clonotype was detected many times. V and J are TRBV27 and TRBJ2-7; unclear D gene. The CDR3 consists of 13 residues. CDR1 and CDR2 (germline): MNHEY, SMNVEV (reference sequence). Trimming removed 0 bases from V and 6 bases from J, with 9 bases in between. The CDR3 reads CASSLSVTGEQYF. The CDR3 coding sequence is TGTGCCAGCAGTTTATCCGTCACCGGCGAGCAGTACTTC.

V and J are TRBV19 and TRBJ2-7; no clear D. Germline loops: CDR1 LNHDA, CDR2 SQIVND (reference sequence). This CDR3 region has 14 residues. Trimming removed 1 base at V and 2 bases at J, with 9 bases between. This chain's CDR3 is CASSIGRQAYEQYF. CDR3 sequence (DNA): TGTGCCAGTAGTATAGGACGCCAGGCCTACGAGCAGTACTTC. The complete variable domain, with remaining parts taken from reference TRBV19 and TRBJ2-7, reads DGGITQSPKYLFRKEGQNVTLSCEQNLNHDAMYWYRQDPGQGLRLIYYSQIVNDFQKGDIAEGYSVSREKKESFPLTVTSAQKNPTAFYLCASSIGRQAYEQYFGPGTRLTVT.

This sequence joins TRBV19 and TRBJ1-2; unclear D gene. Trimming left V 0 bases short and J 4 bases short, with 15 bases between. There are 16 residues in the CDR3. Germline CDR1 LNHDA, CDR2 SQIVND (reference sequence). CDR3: CASSIDLLGAGYGYTF. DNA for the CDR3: TGTGCCAGTAGTATAGATCTATTGGGTGCCGGCTATGGCTACACCTTC.

The CDR3 here is CAIKEVGGQETQYF. DNA of the CDR3: TGTGCCATCAAGGAGGTAGGGGGACAAGAGACCCAGTACTTC. The genes are TRBV10-3 and TRBJ2-5; D might be TRBD1 (6 bases). V gave up 7 bases and J gave up 2 bases, with 14 bases separating them. The CDR3 runs 14 residues. Germline V gives CDR1 ENHRY, CDR2 SYGVKD.

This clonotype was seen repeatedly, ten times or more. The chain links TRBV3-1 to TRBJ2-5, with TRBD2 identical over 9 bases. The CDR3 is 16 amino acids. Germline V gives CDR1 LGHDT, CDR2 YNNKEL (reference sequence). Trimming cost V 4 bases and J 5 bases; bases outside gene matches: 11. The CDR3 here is CASSLVGSGSRETQYF. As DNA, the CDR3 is TGTGCCAGCAGCCTCGTAGGTAGCGGGAGCAGGGAGACCCAGTACTTC.

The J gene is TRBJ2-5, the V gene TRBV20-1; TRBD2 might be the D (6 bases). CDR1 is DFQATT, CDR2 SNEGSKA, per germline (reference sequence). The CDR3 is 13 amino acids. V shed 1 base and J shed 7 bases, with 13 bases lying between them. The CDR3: CSARVLAGLTQYF. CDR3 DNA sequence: TGCAGTGCTAGAGTACTAGCTGGGCTGACCCAGTACTTC.

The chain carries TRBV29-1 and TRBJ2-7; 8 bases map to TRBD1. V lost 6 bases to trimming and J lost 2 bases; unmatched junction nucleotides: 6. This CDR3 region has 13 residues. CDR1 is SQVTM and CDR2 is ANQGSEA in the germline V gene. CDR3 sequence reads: CSVADRAPYEQYF. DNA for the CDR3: TGCAGCGTGGCGGACAGGGCCCCCTACGAGCAGTACTTC.

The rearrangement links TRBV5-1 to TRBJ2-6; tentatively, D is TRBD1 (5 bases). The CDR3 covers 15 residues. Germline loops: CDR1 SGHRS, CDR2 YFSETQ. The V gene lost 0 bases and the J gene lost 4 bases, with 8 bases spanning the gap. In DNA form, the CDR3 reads TGCGCCAGCAGCTTGGGCAGGGCCGGGGCCAACGTCCTGACTTTC. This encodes CASSLGRAGANVLTF.

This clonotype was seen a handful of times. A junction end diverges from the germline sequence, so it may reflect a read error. The CDR3, as DNA: TGTGCCAGCAGCTTGGTAAACGAGGAGTACTTC. Protein: CASSLVNEEYF. This chain joins TRBV5-6 and TRBJ2-7; D gene uncertain. The germline V gene encodes CDR1 SGHDT and CDR2 YYEEEE. The CDR3 loop spans 11 amino acids. Variable domain in full (rest from reference TRBV5-6 and TRBJ2-7): DAGVTQSPTHLIKTRGQQVTLRCSPKSGHDTVSWYQQALGQGPQFIFQYYEEEERQRGNFPDRFSGHQFPNYSSELNVNALLLGDSALYLCASSLVNEEYFGPGTRLTVT.

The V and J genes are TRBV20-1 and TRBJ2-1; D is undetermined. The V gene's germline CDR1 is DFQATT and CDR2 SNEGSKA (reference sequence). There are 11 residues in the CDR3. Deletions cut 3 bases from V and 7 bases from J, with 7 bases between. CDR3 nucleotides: TGCAGTGCTAGCCCCTTAAATGAGCAGTTCTTC. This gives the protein CSASPLNEQFF.